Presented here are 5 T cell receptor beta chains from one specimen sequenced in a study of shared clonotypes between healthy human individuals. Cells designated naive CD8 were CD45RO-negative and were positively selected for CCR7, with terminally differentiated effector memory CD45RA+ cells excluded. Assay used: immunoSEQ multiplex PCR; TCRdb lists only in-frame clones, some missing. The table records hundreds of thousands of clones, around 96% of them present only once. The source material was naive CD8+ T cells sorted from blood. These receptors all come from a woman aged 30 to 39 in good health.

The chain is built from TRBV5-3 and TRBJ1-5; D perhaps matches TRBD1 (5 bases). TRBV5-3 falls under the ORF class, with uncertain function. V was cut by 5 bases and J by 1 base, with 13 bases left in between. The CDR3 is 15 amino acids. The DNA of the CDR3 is TGTGCCAGAAGTCCTAGGGGTGGGAGCAATCAGCCCCAGCATTTT. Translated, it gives CARSPRGGSNQPQHF.

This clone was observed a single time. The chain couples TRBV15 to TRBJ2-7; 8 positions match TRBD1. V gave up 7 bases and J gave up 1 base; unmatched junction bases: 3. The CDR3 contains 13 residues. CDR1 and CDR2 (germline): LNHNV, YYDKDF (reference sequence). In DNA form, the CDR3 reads TGTGCCACCAAAGACAGGGGTTCCTACGAGCAGTACTTC. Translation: CATKDRGSYEQYF.

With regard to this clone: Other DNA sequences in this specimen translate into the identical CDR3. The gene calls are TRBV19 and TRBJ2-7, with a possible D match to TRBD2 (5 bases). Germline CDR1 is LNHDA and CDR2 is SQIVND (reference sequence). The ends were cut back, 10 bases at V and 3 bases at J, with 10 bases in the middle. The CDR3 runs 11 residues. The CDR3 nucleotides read TGTGCCACGTCTAGCAGCTACGAGCAGTACTTC. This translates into CATSSSYEQYF.

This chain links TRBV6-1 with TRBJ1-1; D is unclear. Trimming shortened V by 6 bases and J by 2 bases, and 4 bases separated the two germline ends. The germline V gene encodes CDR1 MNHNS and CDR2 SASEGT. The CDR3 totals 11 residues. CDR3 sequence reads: CASSRNTEAFF. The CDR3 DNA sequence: TGTGCCAGCAGCCGAAACACTGAAGCTTTCTTT.

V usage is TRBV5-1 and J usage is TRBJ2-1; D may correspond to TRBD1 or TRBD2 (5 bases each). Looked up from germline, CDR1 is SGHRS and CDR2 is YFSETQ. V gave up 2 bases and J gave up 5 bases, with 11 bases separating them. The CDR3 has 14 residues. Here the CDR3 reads CASSFGASNNEQFF. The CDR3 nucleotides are TGCGCCAGCAGCTTCGGGGCCTCAAACAATGAGCAGTTCTTC.